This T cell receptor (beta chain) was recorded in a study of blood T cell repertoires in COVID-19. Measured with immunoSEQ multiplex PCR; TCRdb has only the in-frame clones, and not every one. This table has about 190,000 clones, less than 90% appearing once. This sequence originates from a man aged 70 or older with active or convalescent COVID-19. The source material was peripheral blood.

The CDR3 DNA follows: TGTGCCAGCAGCTACAGTCGGAACTATGGCTACACCTTC. This sequence encodes CASSYSRNYGYTF. The J gene is TRBJ1-2, the V gene TRBV5-4, with D uncertain. This CDR3 contains 13 residues. In germline, CDR1 is SGHNT, CDR2 YYREEE (reference sequence). V shed 3 bases and J shed 2 bases, with 8 bases lying between them. Combining the CDR3 with reference TRBV5-4 and TRBJ1-2 gives the whole variable domain ETGVTQSPTHLIKTRGQQVTLRCSSQSGHNTVSWYQQALGQGPQFIFQYYREEENGRGNFPPRFSGLQFPNYSSELNVNALELDDSALYLCASSYSRNYGYTFGSGTRLTVV.